What follows is one TCR beta chain and its context. Trimming pared 4 bases from V and 1 base from J, leaving 10 bases between. Germline CDR1 SQVTM, CDR2 ANQGSEA. The CDR3 consists of 13 residues. Researchers ran the PCR with 60 Vbeta and 13 Jbeta primers. Using immunoSEQ multiplex PCR, the repertoire was profiled, and TCRdb retains in-frame clones only, with some absent. The table includes 95,000 to 150,000 clones, roughly 80% detected once. This sample is part of a study of cytomegalovirus exposure and HLA in healthy donors. The material sequenced was PBMCs. The V and J genes are TRBV29-1 and TRBJ1-1, with D perhaps TRBD1 (5 bases). This clonotype was obtained from a man between 18 and 35 years old in good health and CMV-seropositive. This chain's CDR3 is CSVAFRENTEAFF. In DNA form, the CDR3 reads TGCAGCGTTGCTTTCAGGGAGAACACTGAAGCTTTCTTT.